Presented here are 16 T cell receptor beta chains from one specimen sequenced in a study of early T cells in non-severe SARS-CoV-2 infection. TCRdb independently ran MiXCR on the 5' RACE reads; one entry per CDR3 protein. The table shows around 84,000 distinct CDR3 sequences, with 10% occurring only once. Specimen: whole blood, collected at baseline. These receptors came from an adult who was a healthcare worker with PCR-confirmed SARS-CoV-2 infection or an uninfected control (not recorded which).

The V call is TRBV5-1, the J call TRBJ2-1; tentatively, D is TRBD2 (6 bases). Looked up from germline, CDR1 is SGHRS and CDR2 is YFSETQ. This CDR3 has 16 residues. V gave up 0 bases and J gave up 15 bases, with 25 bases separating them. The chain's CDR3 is CASSLAGEINTPSPFF. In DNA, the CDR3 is TGCGCCAGCAGCTTGGCGGGGGAGATCAACACCCCGTCTCCGTTCTTC.

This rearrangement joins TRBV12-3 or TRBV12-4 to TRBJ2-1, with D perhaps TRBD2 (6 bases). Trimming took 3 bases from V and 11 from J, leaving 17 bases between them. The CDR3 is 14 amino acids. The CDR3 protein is CASSFGGETPKQFF. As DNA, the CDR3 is TGTGCCAGCAGTTTTGGCGGGGAGACCCCTAAGCAGTTCTTC.

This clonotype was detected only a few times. Here the CDR3 DNA reads TGCGCCAGCAGCTTTGACTCTGGAGGAGAAAAACTGTTTTTT. It translates to CASSFDSGGEKLFF. The V gene is TRBV5-1, the J gene TRBJ1-4; D is unclear. Trimming cost V 2 bases and J 8 bases, with 13 bases left between them. CDR3 length: 14 residues. Germline V CDR1 and CDR2: SGHRS, YFSETQ.

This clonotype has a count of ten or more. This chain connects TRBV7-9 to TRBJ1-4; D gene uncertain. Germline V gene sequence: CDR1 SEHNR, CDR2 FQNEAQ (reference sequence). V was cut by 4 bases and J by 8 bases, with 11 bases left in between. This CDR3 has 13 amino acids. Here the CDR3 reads CASSWTTREKLFF. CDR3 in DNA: TGTGCCAGCAGCTGGACCACGCGGGAAAAACTGTTTTTT.

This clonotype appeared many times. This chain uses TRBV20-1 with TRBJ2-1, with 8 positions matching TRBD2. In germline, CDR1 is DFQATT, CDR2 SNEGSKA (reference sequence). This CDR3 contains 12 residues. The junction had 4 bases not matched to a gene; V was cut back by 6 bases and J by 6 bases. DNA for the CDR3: TGCAGTGCCGGGACTAGGGTCAATGAGCAGTTCTTC. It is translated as CSAGTRVNEQFF.

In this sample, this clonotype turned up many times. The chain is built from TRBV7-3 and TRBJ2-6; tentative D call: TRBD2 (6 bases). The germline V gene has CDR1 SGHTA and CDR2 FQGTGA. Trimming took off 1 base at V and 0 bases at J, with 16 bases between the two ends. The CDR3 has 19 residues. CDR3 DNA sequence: TGTGCCAGCAGCTTAAGGAGGGACGCGTCCAACTCTGGGGCCAACGTCCTGACTTTC. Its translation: CASSLRRDASNSGANVLTF.

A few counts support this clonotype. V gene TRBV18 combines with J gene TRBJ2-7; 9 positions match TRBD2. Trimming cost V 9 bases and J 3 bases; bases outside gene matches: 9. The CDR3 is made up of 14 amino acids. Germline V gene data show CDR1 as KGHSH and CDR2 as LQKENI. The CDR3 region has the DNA TGTGCCAGTAAAAGTAGCGGGAGTAACTACGAGCAGTACTTC. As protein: CASKSSGSNYEQYF. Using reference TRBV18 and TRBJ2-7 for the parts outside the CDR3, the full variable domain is NAGVMQNPRHLVRRRGQEARLRCSPMKGHSHVYWYRQLPEEGLKFMVYLQKENIIDESGMPKERFSAEFPKEGPSILRIQQVVRGDSAAYFCASKSSGSNYEQYFGPGTRLTVT.

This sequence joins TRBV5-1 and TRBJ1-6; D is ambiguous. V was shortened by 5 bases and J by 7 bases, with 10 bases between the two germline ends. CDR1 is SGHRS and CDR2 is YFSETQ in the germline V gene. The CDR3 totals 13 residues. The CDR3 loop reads CASRAEGNSPLHF. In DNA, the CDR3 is TGCGCCAGCAGGGCAGAAGGCAATTCACCCCTCCACTTT.

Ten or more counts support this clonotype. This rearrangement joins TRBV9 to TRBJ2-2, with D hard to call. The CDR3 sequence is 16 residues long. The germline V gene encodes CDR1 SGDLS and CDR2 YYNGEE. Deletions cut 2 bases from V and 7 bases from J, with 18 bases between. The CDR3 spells CASSVDRAVIVGELFF. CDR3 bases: TGTGCCAGCAGCGTTGATAGGGCCGTAATCGTCGGGGAGCTGTTTTTT.

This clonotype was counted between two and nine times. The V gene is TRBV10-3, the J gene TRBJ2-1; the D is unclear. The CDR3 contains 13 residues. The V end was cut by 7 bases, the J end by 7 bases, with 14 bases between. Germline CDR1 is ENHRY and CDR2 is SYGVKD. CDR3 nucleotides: TGTGCCATCAAGGAACCTCGTTTAAATGAGCAGTTCTTC. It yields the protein CAIKEPRLNEQFF.

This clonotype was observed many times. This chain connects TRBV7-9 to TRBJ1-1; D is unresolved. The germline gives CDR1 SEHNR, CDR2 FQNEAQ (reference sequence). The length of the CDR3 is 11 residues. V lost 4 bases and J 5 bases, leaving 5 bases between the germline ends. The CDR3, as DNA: TGTGCCAGCAGCTCACGGACTGAAGCTTTCTTT. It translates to CASSSRTEAFF.

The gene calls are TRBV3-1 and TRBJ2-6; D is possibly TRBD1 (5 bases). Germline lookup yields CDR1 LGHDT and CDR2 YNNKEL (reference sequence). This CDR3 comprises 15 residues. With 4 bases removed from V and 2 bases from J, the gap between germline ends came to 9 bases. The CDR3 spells CASSRGFTGANVLTF. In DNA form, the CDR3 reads TGTGCCAGCAGCCGGGGCTTCACTGGGGCCAACGTCCTGACTTTC. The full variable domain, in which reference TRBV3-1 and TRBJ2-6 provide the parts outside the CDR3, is DTAVSQTPKYLVTQMGNDKSIKCEQNLGHDTMYWYKQDSKKFLKIMFSYNNKELIINETVPNRFSPKSPDKAHLNLHINSLELGDSAVYFCASSRGFTGANVLTFGAGSRLTVL.

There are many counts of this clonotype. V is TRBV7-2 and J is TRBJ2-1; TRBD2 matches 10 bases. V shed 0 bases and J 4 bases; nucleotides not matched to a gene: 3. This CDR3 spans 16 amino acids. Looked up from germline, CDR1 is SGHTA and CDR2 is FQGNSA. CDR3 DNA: TGTGCCAGCAGCTTAGCCGGACTAGCGGTTTACAATGAGCAGTTCTTC. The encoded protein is CASSLAGLAVYNEQFF.

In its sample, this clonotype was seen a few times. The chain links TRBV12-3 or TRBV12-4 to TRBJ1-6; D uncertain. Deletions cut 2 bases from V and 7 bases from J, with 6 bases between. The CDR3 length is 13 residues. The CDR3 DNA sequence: TGTGCCAGCAGTTTAAGAGAGAATTCACCCCTCCACTTT. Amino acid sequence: CASSLRENSPLHF.

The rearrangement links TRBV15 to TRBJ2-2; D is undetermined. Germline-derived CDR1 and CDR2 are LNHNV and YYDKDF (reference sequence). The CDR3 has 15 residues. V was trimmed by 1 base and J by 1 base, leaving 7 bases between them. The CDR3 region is CATSRVRRNTGELFF. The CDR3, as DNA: TGTGCCACCAGCAGAGTACGGAGGAACACCGGGGAGCTGTTTTTT.

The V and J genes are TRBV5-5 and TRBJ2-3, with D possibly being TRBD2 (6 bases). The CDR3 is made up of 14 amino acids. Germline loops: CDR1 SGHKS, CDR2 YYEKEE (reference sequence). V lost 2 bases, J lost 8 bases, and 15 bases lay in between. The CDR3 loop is CASSFSRRDGTQYF. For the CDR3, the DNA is TGTGCCAGCAGCTTCTCGAGGCGGGATGGTACGCAGTATTTT.